The 26 T cell receptor beta chains in this list originate from one sample, sequenced in a study of early T cells in non-severe SARS-CoV-2 infection. In TCRdb, the 5' RACE reads were re-called with MiXCR into one record per CDR3 protein. Found here are some 57,000 distinct CDR3 sequences, 8.7% of them singletons; the top ten hold 3.9%. Sequencing used whole blood, obtained at baseline. Receptors were obtained from an adult who was a healthcare worker with PCR-confirmed SARS-CoV-2 infection or an uninfected control (not recorded which).

The chain couples TRBV29-1 to TRBJ1-1; a possible D gene is TRBD1 (5 bases). Germline values: CDR1 SQVTM, CDR2 ANQGSEA. The CDR3 contains 14 residues. V lost 5 bases, J lost 5 bases, and 18 bases lay in between. This CDR3 reads CSVPTSTGGTEAFF. The CDR3 DNA follows: TGCAGCGTTCCTACAAGCACAGGTGGAACTGAAGCTTTCTTT. The whole variable domain, remainder taken from reference TRBV29-1 and TRBJ1-1, is SAVISQKPSRDICQRGTSLTIQCQVDSQVTMMFWYRQQPGQSLTLIATANQGSEATYESGFVIDKFPISRPNLTFSTLTVSNMSPEDSSIYLCSVPTSTGGTEAFFGQGTRLTVV.

V is TRBV7-3 and J is TRBJ2-1; D may be TRBD2 (5 bases). Germline V gene sequence: CDR1 SGHTA, CDR2 FQGTGA. The CDR3 runs to 13 residues. V lost 5 bases and J lost 8, with 13 bases in between. The CDR3 bases are TGTGCCAGCAGCCGCCTAGCTTACCATGAGCAGTTCTTC. It is translated as CASSRLAYHEQFF.

The rearrangement uses TRBV10-3 and TRBJ2-7; 8 bases map to TRBD2. Trimming cost V 6 bases and J 3 bases; bases outside gene matches: 7. In germline, CDR1 is ENHRY, CDR2 SYGVKD. The CDR3 has 14 residues. The CDR3 reads CAIRPGLESYEQYF. The DNA for the CDR3 is TGTGCCATCAGGCCGGGACTAGAGAGCTACGAGCAGTACTTC.

The chain joins TRBV29-1 to TRBJ1-1; D is perhaps TRBD1 (5 bases). The length of the CDR3 is 13 residues. Trimming removed 6 bases at V and 3 bases at J, with 14 bases between. Germline V gene data show CDR1 as SQVTM and CDR2 as ANQGSEA. CDR3 amino acids: CSVTGGTDTEAFF. Here the CDR3 DNA reads TGCAGCGTGACGGGAGGGACTGACACTGAAGCTTTCTTT.

This clonotype was detected a few times. The chain recombines TRBV12-3 or TRBV12-4 with TRBJ1-4; D might be TRBD1 (5 bases). The V gene lost 5 bases and the J gene lost 7 bases, with 17 bases spanning the gap. The CDR3 extends over 15 amino acids. The CDR3 loop is CASSNLQGRIEKLFF. In DNA form, the CDR3 reads TGTGCCAGCAGTAACCTCCAGGGAAGGATTGAAAAACTGTTTTTT.

This clonotype was found a few times. The chain recombines TRBV14 with TRBJ2-1; a possible D gene is TRBD1 (6 bases). This CDR3 has 16 residues. Germline lookup yields CDR1 SGHDN and CDR2 FVKESK. V was cut by 2 bases and J by 7 bases, with 18 bases left in between. The CDR3 DNA sequence: TGTGCCAGCAGCCAACTTACAGGGTTTCGCGTGAATGAGCAGTTCTTC. Translating gives CASSQLTGFRVNEQFF.

This clonotype has more than one count but fewer than ten. Here the CDR3 DNA reads TGTGCCAGCAGCGTTGGGGCAAGTGCTTCACCCCTCCACTTT. Translation: CASSVGASASPLHF. V gene TRBV9 combines with J gene TRBJ1-6; a weak D match, TRBD1 (5 bases). This CDR3 is 14 amino acids long. Germline CDR1 SGDLS, CDR2 YYNGEE. Between the trimmed V and J ends, which lost 2 bases and 9 bases, there was a span of 12 bases.

This clonotype has at least ten counts. The rearrangement joins TRBV30 to TRBJ1-5; no clear D gene. Germline V lookup: CDR1 GTSNPN, CDR2 SVGIG (reference sequence). V was trimmed by 5 bases and J by 2 bases, leaving 10 bases between them. The CDR3 runs 13 residues. CDR3 sequence (DNA): TGTGCCTGGGGCGCGGGTGGCAATCAGCCCCAGCATTTT. This sequence encodes CAWGAGGNQPQHF.

In this sample, this clonotype turned up many times. V is TRBV5-1 and J is TRBJ1-5; D not resolved. V lost 4 bases to trimming and J lost 4 bases, with 9 bases between them. The CDR3 is 13 amino acids. Per the germline V gene, CDR1 is SGHRS and CDR2 is YFSETQ. CDR3 DNA sequence: TGCGCCAGCAGCCCGGACGGGAATCAGCCCCAGCATTTT. It yields the protein CASSPDGNQPQHF.

This clonotype occurred a few times. This chain links TRBV7-3 with TRBJ1-6; D remains ambiguous. The CDR3 runs 13 residues. Germline assignment: CDR1 SGHTA and CDR2 FQGTGA. V shed 8 bases and J shed 6 bases, with 11 bases lying between them. The DNA of the CDR3 is TGTGCCAGCGGCGACAACCTTAATTCACCCCTCCACTTT. Amino acids: CASGDNLNSPLHF. Using reference TRBV7-3 and TRBJ1-6 for the parts outside the CDR3, the full variable domain is GAGVSQTPSNKVTEKGKYVELRCDPISGHTALYWYRQSLGQGPEFLIYFQGTGAADDSGLPNDRFFAVRPEGSVSTLKIQRTERGDSAVYLCASGDNLNSPLHFGNGTRLTVT.

The table lists this clonotype with a few counts. The chain has TRBV6-5 and TRBJ1-2; a possible D gene is TRBD1 (5 bases). Germline assignment: CDR1 MNHEY and CDR2 SVGAGI. This CDR3 has 17 residues. The V end was cut by 0 bases, the J end by 0 bases, with 14 bases between. The DNA of the CDR3 is TGTGCCAGCAGTTACTCGCCCCGGGACGTTGCTAACTATGGCTACACCTTC. Amino acids: CASSYSPRDVANYGYTF.

This clonotype was detected only a few times. The V call is TRBV19, the J call TRBJ1-5, with TRBD1 matching over 11 bases. The J segment lost 7 bases and the V segment lost 5 bases, leaving 7 bases of the junction unmatched. This CDR3 contains 15 residues. The V gene's germline CDR1 is LNHDA and CDR2 SQIVND (reference sequence). The CDR3 sequence is CASSLGQGAGQPQHF. The CDR3 DNA sequence: TGTGCCAGTAGTTTAGGACAGGGGGCGGGACAGCCCCAGCATTTT.

This clonotype turned up a few times. The J gene is TRBJ2-3, the V gene TRBV2; no firm D call. Looked up from germline, CDR1 is SNHLY and CDR2 is FYNNEI. With 5 bases removed from V and 7 bases from J, the gap between germline ends came to 7 bases. The CDR3 has 11 amino acids. The CDR3 sequence is CASSTQYTQYF. The DNA of the CDR3 is TGTGCCAGCAGTACACAATATACGCAGTATTTT.

The chain has TRBV2 and TRBJ2-7; TRBD1 might be the D (5 bases). The germline V and J ends were trimmed by 7 bases and 3 bases, with 13 bases remaining between them. The CDR3 contains 13 residues. Per germline, CDR1 SNHLY and CDR2 FYNNEI. The DNA for the CDR3 is TGTGCCAGCAATGGGGCGAAAGGCTACGAGCAGTACTTC. It yields the protein CASNGAKGYEQYF.

J is TRBJ1-1 and V is TRBV12-3 or TRBV12-4; weak D call: TRBD1 (6 bases). This CDR3 is 14 amino acids long. Trimming removed 3 bases from V and 4 bases from J, with 12 bases in between. CDR3 protein: CASSFGGLGTEAFF. CDR3 sequence (DNA): TGTGCCAGCAGTTTTGGGGGGCTGGGCACTGAAGCTTTCTTT.

This clonotype was picked up a small number of times. The chain is built from TRBV6-1 and TRBJ2-7; no clear D gene. This CDR3 spans 12 amino acids. Per germline, CDR1 MNHNS and CDR2 SASEGT. V lost 6 bases and J lost 1, with 7 bases in between. CDR3 DNA sequence: TGTGCCAGCAGCAGGCCTTCCTACGAGCAGTACTTC. Translated, it gives CASSRPSYEQYF.

The table lists this clonotype with many counts. This CDR3 reads CASSLAGTSYEQYF. CDR3 DNA: TGCGCCAGCAGCTTGGCTGGGACCTCCTACGAGCAGTACTTC. The chain couples TRBV5-1 to TRBJ2-7; D assignment may be TRBD1 or TRBD2 (5 bases each). The V end was cut by 0 bases, the J end by 0 bases, with 7 bases between. The CDR3 has 14 amino acids. Germline values: CDR1 SGHRS, CDR2 YFSETQ. The full variable domain, with the rest looked up from reference TRBV5-1 and TRBJ2-7, is KAGVTQTPRYLIKTRGQQVTLSCSPISGHRSVSWYQQTPGQGLQFLFEYFSETQRNKGNFPGRFSGRQFSNSRSEMNVSTLELGDSALYLCASSLAGTSYEQYFGPGTRLTVT.

This clonotype was seen a few times. The chain links TRBV30 to TRBJ1-4; D is possibly TRBD1 (5 bases). The CDR3 spans 11 residues. Germline lookup yields CDR1 GTSNPN and CDR2 SVGIG (reference sequence). V was shortened by 0 bases and J by 11 bases, with 7 bases between the two germline ends. CDR3 region: CAWSVRGKLFF. The CDR3 DNA follows: TGTGCCTGGAGTGTACGGGGGAAACTGTTTTTT.

The V gene is TRBV14, the J gene TRBJ2-7, with TRBD2 as a possible D gene (5 bases). CDR1 is SGHDN, CDR2 FVKESK, per germline. CDR3 length: 14 amino acids. Trimming removed 3 bases from V and 4 bases from J, with 13 bases in between. Here the CDR3 DNA reads TGTGCCAGCAGCCAGGAGCGGACCCCTTACGAGCAGTACTTC. This translates into CASSQERTPYEQYF. Drawing the rest from reference TRBV14 and TRBJ2-7, the complete variable domain is EAGVTQFPSHSVIEKGQTVTLRCDPISGHDNLYWYRRVMGKEIKFLLHFVKESKQDESGMPNNRFLAERTGGTYSTLKVQPAELEDSGVYFCASSQERTPYEQYFGPGTRLTVT.

CDR3 bases: TGTGCCAGCTCACCGGTTGGGGATAACTATGGCTACACCTTC. Translation gives CASSPVGDNYGYTF. This sequence joins TRBV18 and TRBJ1-2; the D is unclear. The CDR3 loop spans 14 amino acids. V lost 3 bases and J 1 base, leaving 9 bases between the germline ends. Germline V lookup: CDR1 KGHSH, CDR2 LQKENI. Looking up the rest from reference TRBV18 and TRBJ1-2 gives the full variable domain: NAGVMQNPRHLVRRRGQEARLRCSPMKGHSHVYWYRQLPEEGLKFMVYLQKENIIDESGMPKERFSAEFPKEGPSILRIQQVVRGDSAAYFCASSPVGDNYGYTFGSGTRLTVV.

This clonotype was counted at least ten times. V gene TRBV7-6 combines with J gene TRBJ2-1; D is unclear. CDR1 and CDR2 from the germline V gene are SGHVS and FNYEAQ. This CDR3 spans 15 amino acids. The ends were cut back, 2 bases at V and 1 base at J, with 9 bases in the middle. CDR3 in DNA: TGTGCCAGCAGCTTACACGAAGGGTCCTACAATGAGCAGTTCTTC. Its protein product is CASSLHEGSYNEQFF.

As concerns this clonotype: At one end, the junction sequence differs from germline, possibly due to a read error. The chain carries TRBV29-1 and TRBJ2-3, with TRBD1 matching 11 bases. In germline, CDR1 is SQVTM, CDR2 ANQGSEA. CDR3 size: 18 residues. CDR3: CSVKDLSGDRGNPDTQYF. The CDR3 nucleotides are TGCAGCGTTAAAGATCTTTCTGGGGACAGGGGGAATCCAGATACGCAGTATTTT.

The chain uses TRBV29-1 and TRBJ2-2; TRBD2 agrees at 12 bases. Trimming took 3 bases from V and 9 from J; bases not matched to a gene: 8. CDR3 size: 15 residues. Germline V lookup: CDR1 SQVTM, CDR2 ANQGSEA. The CDR3 sequence is CSVDLAGGNPRELFF. CDR3 bases: TGCAGCGTTGACCTAGCGGGAGGGAATCCCCGGGAGCTGTTTTTT.

V gene TRBV28 combines with J gene TRBJ2-4, with D perhaps TRBD1 (6 bases). V lost 5 bases, J lost 1 base, and 12 bases lay in between. From germline, CDR1 is MDHEN and CDR2 SYDVKM. This CDR3 is built from 15 residues. DNA of the CDR3: TGTGCCAGCAGTACCACCACAGGGGCCAAAAACATTCAGTACTTC. Protein product: CASSTTTGAKNIQYF.

The rearrangement links TRBV7-2 to TRBJ2-1, with 10 bases lining up with TRBD2. CDR3 size: 15 residues. CDR1 is SGHTA and CDR2 is FQGNSA in the germline V gene. The trim removed 5 bases at V and 12 bases at J, leaving 13 bases unmatched. As DNA, the CDR3 is TGTGCCAGCAGCGACCCTAGCGGGGGCCCCGGGAGGCAGTTCTTC. As protein: CASSDPSGGPGRQFF.

This chain links TRBV20-1 with TRBJ2-7; D is ambiguous. The CDR3 loop spans 14 amino acids. Germline V gene sequence: CDR1 DFQATT, CDR2 SNEGSKA (reference sequence). V lost 1 base, J lost 0 bases, and 10 bases lay in between. The CDR3 region is CSARGSSFSYEQYF. The CDR3 nucleotides are TGCAGTGCTAGAGGGTCGTCGTTCTCCTACGAGCAGTACTTC.